The 23 T cell receptor beta chains listed next were all sequenced from one sample in a study of shared clonotypes between healthy human individuals. Repertoires were generated with immunoSEQ multiplex PCR, while TCRdb's copy carries only in-frame clones and drops some. The repertoire consists of approximately 2.5 million clones, with over 85% occurring once and the leading ten covering around 0.37%. The sample taken for sequencing was naive CD4+ T cells from PBMCs. The subset: CD45RA+ positively selected. The receptors shown here come from a man aged 18 to 35 in good health. Some clones in this sample may be carry-over from other donors' samples.

V and J are TRBV15 and TRBJ2-5; the D call may be TRBD1 or TRBD2 (6 bases each). V was trimmed by 4 bases and J by 1 base, leaving 16 bases between them. Per germline, CDR1 LNHNV and CDR2 YYDKDF (reference sequence). The CDR3 is 16 amino acids. Written as DNA, the CDR3 is TGTGCCACCAGCACATTGCCGGGGGCCAGCCAAGAGACCCAGTACTTC. This translates into CATSTLPGASQETQYF.

The chain has TRBV6-1 and TRBJ1-1, with a possible D match to TRBD1 (6 bases). The CDR3 is made up of 13 amino acids. Germline CDR1 reads MNHNS; CDR2 reads SASEGT. Deletions cut 6 bases from V and 5 bases from J, with 13 bases between. DNA for the CDR3: TGTGCCAGCAGCCGAAACAGGGTAACTGAAGCTTTCTTT. The encoded protein is CASSRNRVTEAFF.

This clone occurred once. The chain's CDR3 is CASSLAQLAGTDTQYF. The CDR3 DNA sequence: TGCGCCAGCAGCTTGGCTCAATTAGCGGGAACAGATACGCAGTATTTT. The genes are TRBV5-1 and TRBJ2-3; 8 bases are shared with TRBD2. The CDR3 has 16 amino acids. The V and J ends lost 0 bases and 3 bases, in that order; junction bases with no gene match: 6. Germline CDR1 and CDR2: SGHRS and YFSETQ.

The chain uses TRBV2 and TRBJ1-4; 10 bases map to TRBD1. After removal of 6 bases from V and 10 bases from J, the junction contained 14 bases not matched to a gene. Per the germline V gene, CDR1 is SNHLY and CDR2 is FYNNEI. The CDR3 has 16 amino acids. This chain's CDR3 is CASSARDRGVQGKLFF. Here the CDR3 DNA reads TGTGCCAGCAGCGCCCGGGACAGGGGAGTCCAGGGAAAACTGTTTTTT.

CDR3 protein: CASSLGTAPGNEQFF. In DNA form, the CDR3 reads TGTGCCAGCAGCCTCGGGACAGCCCCCGGGAATGAGCAGTTCTTC. The rearrangement joins TRBV6-6 to TRBJ2-1; TRBD1 agrees at 7 bases. The CDR3 spans 15 residues. Germline V CDR1 and CDR2: MNHNY, SVGAGI (reference sequence). V was clipped by 6 bases and J by 7 bases; unmatched bases: 12.

This clone was observed once. This chain uses TRBV18 with TRBJ2-4; no clear D gene. V gave up 3 bases and J gave up 5 bases, with 14 bases separating them. The length of the CDR3 is 15 residues. The germline V gene encodes CDR1 KGHSH and CDR2 LQKENI. As DNA, the CDR3 is TGTGCCAGCTCACCCGTGGCTGGGCCGGAAAACATTCAGTACTTC. It translates to CASSPVAGPENIQYF.

J is TRBJ2-3 and V is TRBV30, with 9 nucleotides matching TRBD2. V lost 1 base to trimming and J lost 2 bases; unmatched junction nucleotides: 4. The CDR3 contains 15 residues. The germline gives CDR1 GTSNPN, CDR2 SVGIG (reference sequence). In nucleotides, the CDR3 is TGTGCCTGGAGTGGTAGACTAGCGGCCACAGATACGCAGTATTTT. It codes for CAWSGRLAATDTQYF.

J is TRBJ2-5 and V is TRBV18; D is unclear. There are 13 residues in the CDR3. The germline V gene encodes CDR1 KGHSH and CDR2 LQKENI. With 3 bases removed from V and 2 bases from J, the gap between germline ends came to 7 bases. CDR3 DNA sequence: TGTGCCAGCTCACCGCACCCGCAAGAGACCCAGTACTTC. Translation gives CASSPHPQETQYF. Variable domain in full (rest from reference TRBV18 and TRBJ2-5): NAGVMQNPRHLVRRRGQEARLRCSPMKGHSHVYWYRQLPEEGLKFMVYLQKENIIDESGMPKERFSAEFPKEGPSILRIQQVVRGDSAAYFCASSPHPQETQYFGPGTRLLVL.

Turning to this clone: The same CDR3 is also encoded by other DNA sequences in this sample. The chain couples TRBV5-1 to TRBJ2-2, with 7 bases aligning to TRBD2. V trimming: 1 base; J trimming: 5 bases; junction bases outside the gene matches: 5. The germline gives CDR1 SGHRS, CDR2 YFSETQ. The CDR3 contains 15 residues. For the CDR3, the DNA is TGCGCCAGCAGCTTGTTATCGGGGGGTACCGGGGAGCTGTTTTTT. This translates into CASSLLSGGTGELFF. The full variable domain, with the rest looked up from reference TRBV5-1 and TRBJ2-2, is KAGVTQTPRYLIKTRGQQVTLSCSPISGHRSVSWYQQTPGQGLQFLFEYFSETQRNKGNFPGRFSGRQFSNSRSEMNVSTLELGDSALYLCASSLLSGGTGELFFGEGSRLTVL.

A note on this clone: Distinct nucleotide sequences in the sample also encode this CDR3. The chain joins TRBV30 to TRBJ1-5, with D possibly TRBD1 on 5 matching bases. CDR1 and CDR2 from the germline V gene are GTSNPN and SVGIG (reference sequence). This CDR3 spans 14 amino acids. The ends were cut back, 3 bases at V and 0 bases at J, with 9 bases in the middle. The CDR3 loop is CAWRRTYSNQPQHF. The CDR3 DNA reads TGTGCCTGGAGAAGGACATATAGCAATCAGCCCCAGCATTTT.

The CDR3 protein is CSVGRVLSTDTQYF. The CDR3 nucleotides are TGCAGCGTTGGCAGAGTCCTTAGCACAGATACGCAGTATTTT. V and J are TRBV29-1 and TRBJ2-3, with unresolved D. The CDR3 loop spans 14 amino acids. Germline V gene lookup returns CDR1 SQVTM and CDR2 ANQGSEA. Trimming removed 4 bases at V and 0 bases at J, with 11 bases between.

The V and J genes are TRBV10-3 and TRBJ2-6; D possibly corresponds to TRBD1 (5 bases). CDR1 is ENHRY and CDR2 is SYGVKD in the germline V gene. Trimming pared 7 bases from V and 0 bases from J, leaving 7 bases between. This CDR3 has 14 amino acids. CDR3: CAITGHSGANVLTF. CDR3 sequence (DNA): TGTGCCATCACCGGACACTCTGGGGCCAACGTCCTGACTTTC.

The chain joins TRBV7-2 to TRBJ2-3; 15 bases are a match to TRBD2. The CDR3 length is 17 residues. V dropped 1 base and J dropped 3; count of bases not matched to a gene: 2. Germline loops: CDR1 SGHTA, CDR2 FQGNSA. The CDR3 is CASSLGGLAGGTDTQYF. The CDR3, as DNA: TGTGCCAGCAGCTTAGGCGGACTAGCGGGAGGGACAGATACGCAGTATTTT.

This clone appeared once. This chain joins TRBV29-1 and TRBJ1-1; 11 nucleotides match TRBD1. The CDR3 contains 15 residues. With V trimmed by 2 bases and J by 5 bases, 7 bases remained unmatched. Germline V gives CDR1 SQVTM, CDR2 ANQGSEA. The CDR3 DNA is TGCAGCGTTGAACGCCGGGACAGGGGGGGGACTGAAGCTTTCTTT. This gives the protein CSVERRDRGGTEAFF.

This clone was observed a single time. This chain uses TRBV30 with TRBJ1-1; possible D gene TRBD1, 5 bases. The V gene's germline CDR1 is GTSNPN and CDR2 SVGIG (reference sequence). Trimming removed 4 bases from V and 8 bases from J, with 20 bases in between. The CDR3 runs to 14 residues. The CDR3 bases are TGTGCCTGGAAGCTCCCATTGAGACAGCCCGAAGCTTTCTTT. Translating it yields CAWKLPLRQPEAFF. The whole variable domain, remainder taken from reference TRBV30 and TRBJ1-1, is SQTIHQWPATLVQPVGSPLSLECTVEGTSNPNLYWYRQAAGRGLQLLFYSVGIGQISSEVPQNLSASRPQDRQFILSSKKLLLSDSGFYLCAWKLPLRQPEAFFGQGTRLTVV.

The chain has TRBV25-1 and TRBJ1-4; maybe TRBD1 (5 bases). This CDR3 is built from 15 residues. Trimming shortened V by 1 base and J by 7 bases, and 13 bases separated the two germline ends. Germline V gives CDR1 MGHDK, CDR2 SYGVNS. Written as DNA, the CDR3 is TGTGCCAGCAGTGAATCATCCGGGACGCGTGAAAAACTGTTTTTT. Amino acids: CASSESSGTREKLFF.

This chain connects TRBV19 to TRBJ1-4; 9 positions agree with TRBD1. This CDR3 has 13 residues. CDR1 is LNHDA and CDR2 is SQIVND in the germline V gene (reference sequence). The V gene end was trimmed by 8 bases and the J gene end by 8 bases; junction bases not matched to a gene: 6. DNA of the CDR3: TGTGCCAGTCTGGACAGGGGTGGGGAAAAACTGTTTTTT. As protein: CASLDRGGEKLFF.

V usage is TRBV6-1 and J usage is TRBJ2-4; TRBD1 aligns across 9 bases. The CDR3 is made up of 16 amino acids. CDR1 MNHNS and CDR2 SASEGT come from the germline V gene. V shed 3 bases and J 1 base; nucleotides not matched to a gene: 4. As DNA, the CDR3 is TGTGCCAGCAGTGATTATGGGACAGGGGCCAAAAACATTCAGTACTTC. It is translated as CASSDYGTGAKNIQYF.

The chain employs TRBV21-1 and TRBJ1-1. TRBV21-1 is assigned pseudogene status. This CDR3 spans 15 amino acids. The CDR3 protein is CASRRKSVRDTEAFF. Here the CDR3 DNA reads TGTGCCAGCAGAAGGAAGAGCGTCCGGGACACTGAAGCTTTCTTT.

The V call is TRBV5-5, the J call TRBJ1-1; D is possibly TRBD1 (5 bases). This CDR3 is built from 16 residues. The V gene's germline CDR1 is SGHKS and CDR2 YYEKEE (reference sequence). V lost 5 bases and J 1 base, leaving 18 bases between the germline ends. The CDR3 loop reads CASSPRGGAGNTEAFF. CDR3 coding DNA: TGTGCCAGCAGTCCTAGGGGCGGCGCCGGGAACACTGAAGCTTTCTTT.

This chain links TRBV9 with TRBJ1-3, with D maybe TRBD1 (5 bases). This CDR3 region has 12 residues. Germline values: CDR1 SGDLS, CDR2 YYNGEE. The V and J ends lost 3 bases and 9 bases respectively, with 10 bases between them. The CDR3 sequence: CASSEAGGTIYF. For the CDR3, the DNA is TGTGCCAGCAGCGAGGCCGGGGGCACCATATATTTT.

CDR3 sequence: CASSLALGYEQYF. CDR3 DNA sequence: TGTGCCAGCAGCTTAGCGCTTGGGTACGAGCAGTACTTC. This rearrangement joins TRBV7-6 to TRBJ2-7; D unclear. Germline V gene sequence: CDR1 SGHVS, CDR2 FNYEAQ. V was shortened by 0 bases and J by 4 bases, with 7 bases between the two germline ends. This CDR3 comprises 13 residues. The whole variable domain, remainder taken from reference TRBV7-6 and TRBJ2-7, is GAGVSQSPRYKVTKRGQDVALRCDPISGHVSLYWYRQALGQGPEFLTYFNYEAQQDKSGLPNDRFSAERPEGSISTLTIQRTEQRDSAMYRCASSLALGYEQYFGPGTRLTVT.

V usage is TRBV5-6 and J usage is TRBJ2-3; possibly TRBD1 for D (6 bases). V lost 4 bases and J 2 bases, leaving 14 bases between the germline ends. The CDR3 is 15 residues long. From germline, CDR1 is SGHDT and CDR2 YYEEEE. DNA of the CDR3: TGTGCCAGCAGCCCCGGCAGGGGCATCACAGATACGCAGTATTTT. Protein product: CASSPGRGITDTQYF.